This is a list of T cell receptor beta chains from one sample in a study of blood T cells in healthy people across ages. Each CDR3 protein gets one entry after TCRdb re-called the 5' RACE reads with MiXCR. The data hold approximately 600,000 distinct CDR3 sequences, with roughly 53% observed a single time. Source material: blood. These receptor sequences come from a man aged 60 to 69 in good health. Both conserved end residues are part of each CDR3. Each record gives: J gene, D gene, V gene, clone size, CDR3 DNA, CDR3 protein. The D gene is left open where the match is weak. The listing skips clone size in some rows; elsewhere it reads once, few, many or a size class.

j_call: TRBJ1-4
d_call: NA
v_call: TRBV20-1
clone_size: NA
cdr3_nt: TGCAGTGCACTCGACAGTGCTTCCGGGGAAAAACTGTTTTTT
cdr3_aa: CSALDSASGEKLFF

j_call: TRBJ2-5
d_call: NA
v_call: TRBV28
clone_size: NA
cdr3_nt: TGTGCCAGCAGTTTAGGGGGGGTTGGGGGCGAGACCCAGTACTTC
cdr3_aa: CASSLGGVGGETQYF

j_call: TRBJ1-6
d_call: TRBD1
v_call: TRBV4-1
clone_size: NA
cdr3_nt: TGCGCCAGCAGCCAAGAATGGGCAGGGGGATTTTCACCCCTCCACTTT
cdr3_aa: CASSQEWAGGFSPLHF

j_call: TRBJ2-7
d_call: NA
v_call: TRBV6-6
clone_size: NA
cdr3_nt: TGTGCCCGACAACGACTTCGCGGGAACAAGGCCTACGAGCAGTACTTC
cdr3_aa: CARQRLRGNKAYEQYF

j_call: TRBJ2-1
d_call: TRBD2
v_call: TRBV11-3
clone_size: once
cdr3_nt: TGTGCCAGCAGCTTAGATGGACGGGAGGGCCAGGATGAGCAGTTCTTC
cdr3_aa: CASSLDGREGQDEQFF

j_call: TRBJ1-5
d_call: NA
v_call: TRBV20-1
clone_size: NA
cdr3_nt: TGCAGTGCTAGAAGGGGTGGGCAGGGTCGAAATCAGCCCCAGCATTTT
cdr3_aa: CSARRGGQGRNQPQHF

j_call: TRBJ2-2
d_call: TRBD2
v_call: TRBV4-2
clone_size: few
cdr3_nt: TGTGCCAGCAGGGGACTAGCTGCGAACACCGGGGAGCTGTTTTTT
cdr3_aa: CASRGLAANTGELFF

j_call: TRBJ1-5
d_call: NA
v_call: TRBV7-2
clone_size: NA
cdr3_nt: TGTGCCAGCAGCTCTAGGTGGGGGGATCAGCCCCAGCATTTT
cdr3_aa: CASSSRWGDQPQHF

j_call: TRBJ2-5
d_call: NA
v_call: TRBV12-3/TRBV12-4
clone_size: NA
cdr3_nt: TGTGCCAGCAGTCCCTTGGGGGGGGGCCCCGGGGAGACCCAGTACTTC
cdr3_aa: CASSPLGGGPGETQYF

j_call: TRBJ1-5
d_call: TRBD1
v_call: TRBV20-1
clone_size: NA
cdr3_nt: TGCAGTGCTCCCCCCCAGGGGGCTCGCCAGCCCCAGCATTTT
cdr3_aa: CSAPPQGARQPQHF

j_call: TRBJ2-1
d_call: NA
v_call: TRBV5-1
clone_size: once
cdr3_nt: TGCGCCAGCAGCTCCGCCGCAGGAAGGGCTGGTGAGCAGTTCTTC
cdr3_aa: CASSSAAGRAGEQFF

j_call: TRBJ2-1
d_call: TRBD2
v_call: TRBV5-1
clone_size: NA
cdr3_nt: TGCGCCAGCACGCCTATGGGACTAGCGGGGGCCAATGAGCAGTTCTTC
cdr3_aa: CASTPMGLAGANEQFF

j_call: TRBJ2-2
d_call: TRBD1
v_call: TRBV9
clone_size: NA
cdr3_nt: TGTGCCAGCAGCGCGTACAGGGGGCGCGACACCGGGGAGCTGTTTTTT
cdr3_aa: CASSAYRGRDTGELFF

j_call: TRBJ1-6
d_call: NA
v_call: TRBV20-1
clone_size: NA
cdr3_nt: TGCAGTGCTAGTCCGTCCTTCGGGGGAAACACCCTCCACTTT
cdr3_aa: CSASPSFGGNTLHF

j_call: TRBJ2-7
d_call: NA
v_call: TRBV28
clone_size: few
cdr3_nt: TGTGCCAGCAGTACCGGACTCACACCACCCTACGAGCAGTACTTC
cdr3_aa: CASSTGLTPPYEQYF

j_call: TRBJ2-5
d_call: NA
v_call: TRBV12-3/TRBV12-4
clone_size: NA
cdr3_nt: TGTGCCAGCAGTACCCTAAGGGGTCCCAGGGAGACCCAGTACTTC
cdr3_aa: CASSTLRGPRETQYF

j_call: TRBJ2-7
d_call: NA
v_call: TRBV12-3/TRBV12-4
clone_size: few
cdr3_nt: TGTGCCAGCAGTTTAGCGCGGGCACGTTACCCCTACGAGCAGTACTTC
cdr3_aa: CASSLARARYPYEQYF

j_call: TRBJ2-3
d_call: TRBD1
v_call: TRBV15
clone_size: NA
cdr3_nt: TGTGCCACCAGCACGCAGGGGGCAGATACGCAGTATTTT
cdr3_aa: CATSTQGADTQYF

j_call: TRBJ2-6
d_call: NA
v_call: TRBV5-1
clone_size: many
cdr3_nt: TGCGCCAGCAGCTTGTTTGGGGCCAACGTCCTGACTTTC
cdr3_aa: CASSLFGANVLTF

j_call: TRBJ2-5
d_call: TRBD1
v_call: TRBV4-1
clone_size: few
cdr3_nt: TGCGCCAGCAGCCAAGAGGGGACAGGAGAGACCCAGTACTTC
cdr3_aa: CASSQEGTGETQYF

j_call: TRBJ2-5
d_call: NA
v_call: TRBV9
clone_size: few
cdr3_nt: TGTGCCAGCAGCCCTCGGGACTTCCGAGGGGAGACCCAGTACTTC
cdr3_aa: CASSPRDFRGETQYF

j_call: TRBJ2-1
d_call: TRBD2
v_call: TRBV20-1
clone_size: once
cdr3_nt: TGCAGTGCTAGACCGACTAGCGGGGGGCTAGGATACAATGAGCAGTTCTTC
cdr3_aa: CSARPTSGGLGYNEQFF

j_call: TRBJ2-7
d_call: NA
v_call: TRBV20-1
clone_size: NA
cdr3_nt: TGCAGTGCTGGTCGGGGCGGCTCCCCCTACGAGCAGTACTTC
cdr3_aa: CSAGRGGSPYEQYF

j_call: TRBJ2-5
d_call: NA
v_call: TRBV12-3/TRBV12-4
clone_size: few
cdr3_nt: TGTGCCAGCAGTGGGACGGCCGGAGAGACCCAGTACTTC
cdr3_aa: CASSGTAGETQYF

j_call: TRBJ2-7
d_call: TRBD2
v_call: TRBV7-2
clone_size: NA
cdr3_nt: TGTGCCAGCAGCCCGAGACTAGCGGGGGCGTCCTCCTACGAGCAGTACTTC
cdr3_aa: CASSPRLAGASSYEQYF

j_call: TRBJ2-7
d_call: NA
v_call: TRBV29-1
clone_size: many
cdr3_nt: TGCAGCGTCAGAACCTACGAGCAGTACTTC
cdr3_aa: CSVRTYEQYF

j_call: TRBJ1-3
d_call: NA
v_call: TRBV12-3/TRBV12-4
clone_size: NA
cdr3_nt: TGTGCCAGCAGTTTTGGAGGCTCTGGAAACACCATATATTTT
cdr3_aa: CASSFGGSGNTIYF

j_call: TRBJ1-4
d_call: TRBD1
v_call: TRBV2
clone_size: NA
cdr3_nt: TGTGCCAGCAGTTGGACAGGGGCGAATGAAAAACTGTTTTTT
cdr3_aa: CASSWTGANEKLFF

j_call: TRBJ1-4
d_call: NA
v_call: TRBV20-1
clone_size: many
cdr3_nt: TGCAGTGCCCCCGACAGAACTAATGAAAAACTGTTTTTT
cdr3_aa: CSAPDRTNEKLFF

j_call: TRBJ2-7
d_call: NA
v_call: TRBV20-1
clone_size: few
cdr3_nt: TGCAGTGCTAGACAGGGTGGCTACGAGCAGTACTTC
cdr3_aa: CSARQGGYEQYF

j_call: TRBJ2-5
d_call: NA
v_call: TRBV6-5
clone_size: NA
cdr3_nt: TGTGCCAGCAGTTCACAAGCGGTCCAAGAGACCCAGTACTTC
cdr3_aa: CASSSQAVQETQYF

j_call: TRBJ2-7
d_call: NA
v_call: TRBV20-1
clone_size: few
cdr3_nt: TGCAGTGCTGGAGGGGGTCGCTACGAGCAGTACTTC
cdr3_aa: CSAGGGRYEQYF

j_call: TRBJ2-7
d_call: NA
v_call: TRBV10-3
clone_size: NA
cdr3_nt: TGTGCCATCAGTGGAAGGCCAGGAGGGACCTACGAGCGGTACTTC
cdr3_aa: CAISGRPGGTYERYF

j_call: TRBJ2-7
d_call: TRBD1
v_call: TRBV18
clone_size: many
cdr3_nt: TGTGCCAGCTCTACAGGGGCCATCTCCTACGAGCAGTACTTC
cdr3_aa: CASSTGAISYEQYF

j_call: TRBJ1-4
d_call: NA
v_call: TRBV5-1
clone_size: NA
cdr3_nt: TGCGCCAGCAGCTTGGATAAAACAGGGTCGACTAATGAAAAACTGTTTTTT
cdr3_aa: CASSLDKTGSTNEKLFF